The 4 T cell receptor beta chains presented below share a single source sample, sequenced in a study of OX40 agonist ivuxolimab in advanced cancers. TCRdb's copy holds only in-frame clones and misses some; the assay was immunoSEQ multiplex PCR. The table has more than 40,000 clones, more than 70% seen once. The sample consisted of CD4+ or CD8+ T cells sorted from blood, taken in a trial of the OX40 agonist ivuxolimab. All receptors derive from an adult with an advanced solid tumor such as melanoma, head and neck, liver or kidney cancer.

The sample holds a few counts of this clone. The chain carries TRBV30 and TRBJ2-1, with TRBD2 matching 8 bases. V was clipped by 1 base and J by 10 bases; unmatched bases: 6. Per germline, CDR1 GTSNPN and CDR2 SVGIG (reference sequence). This CDR3 is 13 amino acids long. The CDR3 spells CAWSAAGGREQFF. The CDR3, as DNA: TGTGCCTGGAGTGCGGCGGGAGGTCGGGAGCAGTTCTTC.

This clone is labeled as medium-sized (0.01 to 0.1%). The V call is TRBV19, the J call TRBJ1-1; possibly TRBD1 for D (5 bases). This CDR3 has 19 amino acids. The V gene's germline CDR1 is LNHDA and CDR2 SQIVND (reference sequence). Trimming cost V 3 bases and J 5 bases, with 28 bases left between them. CDR3 protein: CASSITVFVAGHRGTEAFF. The CDR3 coding sequence is TGTGCCAGTAGTATCACCGTTTTCGTGGCAGGGCATAGGGGAACTGAAGCTTTCTTT.

The V call is TRBV12-5, the J call TRBJ2-5; 12 bases agree with TRBD2. With V trimmed by 4 bases and J by 5 bases, 5 bases remained unmatched. The CDR3 spans 15 residues. The germline V gene has CDR1 LGHNT and CDR2 FRNRAP. The CDR3 DNA is TGTGCTAGTGGTTCGGCTAGCGGGAGGGTGGAGACCCAGTACTTC. This sequence encodes CASGSASGRVETQYF. The full variable domain, completed using reference TRBV12-5 and TRBJ2-5, is DARVTQTPRHKVTEMGQEVTMRCQPILGHNTVFWYRQTMMQGLELLAYFRNRAPLDDSGMPKDRFSAEMPDATLATLKIQPSEPRDSAVYFCASGSASGRVETQYFGPGTRLLVL.

V is TRBV7-3 and J is TRBJ2-7, with a possible D match to TRBD2 (6 bases). The V end was cut by 2 bases, the J end by 7 bases, with 9 bases between. The CDR3 is 12 amino acids. Germline CDR1 is SGHTA and CDR2 is FQGTGA. This chain's CDR3 is CASSLPEGEQYF. As DNA, the CDR3 is TGTGCCAGCAGCTTACCGGAGGGGGAGCAGTACTTC.